This T cell receptor beta chain is drawn from a study of early T cells in non-severe SARS-CoV-2 infection. TCRdb reprocessed the 5' RACE reads with MiXCR, giving one entry per CDR3 protein. The table has approximately 90,000 distinct CDR3 sequences, about 11% seen once; the top ten hold around 4.3%. Trimming pared 0 bases from V and 3 bases from J, leaving 17 bases between. The CDR3 is 16 amino acids. From germline, CDR1 is SQVTM and CDR2 ANQGSEA. The receptor was isolated from an adult who was a healthcare worker with PCR-confirmed SARS-CoV-2 infection or an uninfected control (not recorded which). Sequencing used whole blood, obtained at baseline. V gene TRBV29-1 combines with J gene TRBJ2-5; a possible D gene is TRBD1 (6 bases). The CDR3 region has the DNA TGCAGCGTTGAAGATGAGGGGGACGGGGATAAAGAGACCCAGTACTTC. Protein sequence: CSVEDEGDGDKETQYF.